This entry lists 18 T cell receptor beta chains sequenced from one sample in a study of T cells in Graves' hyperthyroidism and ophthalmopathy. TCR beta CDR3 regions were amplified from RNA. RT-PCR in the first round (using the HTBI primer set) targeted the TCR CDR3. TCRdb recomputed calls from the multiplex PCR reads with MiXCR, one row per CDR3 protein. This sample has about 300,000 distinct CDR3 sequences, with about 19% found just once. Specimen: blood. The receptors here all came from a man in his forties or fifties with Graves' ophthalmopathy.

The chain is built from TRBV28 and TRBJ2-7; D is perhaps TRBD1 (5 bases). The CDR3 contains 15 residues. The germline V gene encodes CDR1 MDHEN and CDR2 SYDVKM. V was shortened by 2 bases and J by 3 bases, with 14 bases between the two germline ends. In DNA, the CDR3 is TGTGCCAGCAGTTTACTATCAGGGAACCGCTACGAGCAGTACTTC. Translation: CASSLLSGNRYEQYF.

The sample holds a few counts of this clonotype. The CDR3 loop is CASSPQIPPNEQFF. CDR3 nucleotides: TGTGCCAGCTCCCCCCAGATCCCCCCCAATGAGCAGTTCTTC. The V and J genes are TRBV18 and TRBJ2-1, with unresolved D. Germline CDR1 reads KGHSH; CDR2 reads LQKENI. This CDR3 comprises 14 residues. Trimming removed 6 bases at V and 6 bases at J, with 15 bases between.

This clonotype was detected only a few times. CDR3 protein: CASRARLNTEAFF. The CDR3 region has the DNA TGTGCCAGCAGGGCCCGATTGAACACTGAAGCTTTCTTT. The gene calls are TRBV6-1 and TRBJ1-1; D is unresolved. Between the trimmed V and J ends, which lost 6 bases and 0 bases, there was a span of 8 bases. Germline V gene sequence: CDR1 MNHNS, CDR2 SASEGT. The CDR3 is 13 amino acids.

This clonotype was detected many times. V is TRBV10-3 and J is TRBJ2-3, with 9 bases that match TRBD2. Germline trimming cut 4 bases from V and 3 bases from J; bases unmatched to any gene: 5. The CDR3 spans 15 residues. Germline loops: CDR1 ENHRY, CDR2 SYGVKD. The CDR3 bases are TGTGCCATCAGTGTTGCTAGCGGGATGACAGATACGCAGTATTTT. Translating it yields CAISVASGMTDTQYF.

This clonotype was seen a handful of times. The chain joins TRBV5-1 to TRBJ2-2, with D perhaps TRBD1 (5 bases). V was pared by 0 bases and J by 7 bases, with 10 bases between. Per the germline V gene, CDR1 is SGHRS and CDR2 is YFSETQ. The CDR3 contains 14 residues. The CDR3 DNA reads TGCGCCAGCAGCTTGGAAGGGGCGGACGGGGAGCTGTTTTTT. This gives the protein CASSLEGADGELFF.

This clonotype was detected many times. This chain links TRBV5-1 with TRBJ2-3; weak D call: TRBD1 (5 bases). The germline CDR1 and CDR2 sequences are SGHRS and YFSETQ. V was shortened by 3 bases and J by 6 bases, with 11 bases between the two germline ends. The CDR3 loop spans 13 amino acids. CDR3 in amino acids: CASSYTKGDTQYF. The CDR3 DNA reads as TGCGCCAGCAGCTATACTAAGGGGGATACGCAGTATTTT. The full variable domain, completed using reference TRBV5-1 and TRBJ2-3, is KAGVTQTPRYLIKTRGQQVTLSCSPISGHRSVSWYQQTPGQGLQFLFEYFSETQRNKGNFPGRFSGRQFSNSRSEMNVSTLELGDSALYLCASSYTKGDTQYFGPGTRLTVL.

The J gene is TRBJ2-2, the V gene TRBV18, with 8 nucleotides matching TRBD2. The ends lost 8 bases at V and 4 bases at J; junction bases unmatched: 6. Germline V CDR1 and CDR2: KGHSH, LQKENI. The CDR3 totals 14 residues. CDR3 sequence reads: CASRAAGGTGELFF. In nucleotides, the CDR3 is TGTGCCAGCCGAGCGGCGGGAGGCACCGGGGAGCTGTTTTTT. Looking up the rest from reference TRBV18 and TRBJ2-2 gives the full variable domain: NAGVMQNPRHLVRRRGQEARLRCSPMKGHSHVYWYRQLPEEGLKFMVYLQKENIIDESGMPKERFSAEFPKEGPSILRIQQVVRGDSAAYFCASRAAGGTGELFFGEGSRLTVL.

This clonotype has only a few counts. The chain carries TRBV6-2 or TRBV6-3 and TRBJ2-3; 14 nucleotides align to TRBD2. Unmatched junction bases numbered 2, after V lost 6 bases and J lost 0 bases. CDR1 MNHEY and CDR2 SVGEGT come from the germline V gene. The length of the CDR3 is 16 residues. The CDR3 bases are TGTGCCAGCAGGACTAGCGGGAGGGGGAGCACAGATACGCAGTATTTT. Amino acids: CASRTSGRGSTDTQYF.

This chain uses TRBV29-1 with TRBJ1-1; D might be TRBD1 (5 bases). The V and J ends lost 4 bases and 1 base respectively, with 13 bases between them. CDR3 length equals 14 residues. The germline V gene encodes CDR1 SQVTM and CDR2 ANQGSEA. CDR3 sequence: CSVVRDSRNTEAFF. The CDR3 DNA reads TGCAGCGTTGTGAGAGACAGTAGGAACACTGAAGCTTTCTTT.

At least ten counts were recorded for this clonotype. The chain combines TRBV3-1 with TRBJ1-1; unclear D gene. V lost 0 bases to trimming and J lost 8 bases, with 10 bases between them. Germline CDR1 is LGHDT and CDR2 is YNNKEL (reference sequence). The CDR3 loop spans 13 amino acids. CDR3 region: CASSQDIGREAFF. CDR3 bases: TGTGCCAGCAGCCAAGATATCGGGAGGGAAGCTTTCTTT.

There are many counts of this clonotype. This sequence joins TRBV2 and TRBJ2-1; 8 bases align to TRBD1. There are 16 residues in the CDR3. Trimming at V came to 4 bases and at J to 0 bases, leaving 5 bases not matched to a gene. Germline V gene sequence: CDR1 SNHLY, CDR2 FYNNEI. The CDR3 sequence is CASSGLGTGSYNEQFF. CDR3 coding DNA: TGTGCCAGCAGTGGGCTGGGGACAGGCTCCTACAATGAGCAGTTCTTC. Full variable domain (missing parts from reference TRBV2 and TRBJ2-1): EPEVTQTPSHQVTQMGQEVILRCVPISNHLYFYWYRQILGQKVEFLVSFYNNEISEKSEIFDDQFSVERPDGSNFTLKIRSTKLEDSAMYFCASSGLGTGSYNEQFFGPGTRLTVL.

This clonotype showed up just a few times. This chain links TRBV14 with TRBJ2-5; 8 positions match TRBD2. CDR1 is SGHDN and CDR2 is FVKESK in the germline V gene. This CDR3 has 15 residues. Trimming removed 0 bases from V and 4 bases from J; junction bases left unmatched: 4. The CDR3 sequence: CASSQEGLAGETQYF. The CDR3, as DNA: TGTGCCAGCAGCCAAGAAGGGCTAGCGGGAGAGACCCAGTACTTC. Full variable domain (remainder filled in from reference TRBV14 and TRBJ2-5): EAGVTQFPSHSVIEKGQTVTLRCDPISGHDNLYWYRRVMGKEIKFLLHFVKESKQDESGMPNNRFLAERTGGTYSTLKVQPAELEDSGVYFCASSQEGLAGETQYFGPGTRLLVL.

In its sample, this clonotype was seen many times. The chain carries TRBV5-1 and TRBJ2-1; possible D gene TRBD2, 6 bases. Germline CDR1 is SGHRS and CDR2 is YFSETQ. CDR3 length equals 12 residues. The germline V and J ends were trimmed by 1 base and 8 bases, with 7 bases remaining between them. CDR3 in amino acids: CASSLWGDEQFF. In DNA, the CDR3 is TGCGCCAGCAGCTTGTGGGGGGATGAGCAGTTCTTC.

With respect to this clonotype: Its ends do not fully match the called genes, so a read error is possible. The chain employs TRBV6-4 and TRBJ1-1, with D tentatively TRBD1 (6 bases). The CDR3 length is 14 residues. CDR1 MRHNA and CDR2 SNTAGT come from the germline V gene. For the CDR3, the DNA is TGTGCCAGCAGTGCTGGGGTCTGGGACACTGAAGCTTCCTTT. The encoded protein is CASSAGVWDTEASF.

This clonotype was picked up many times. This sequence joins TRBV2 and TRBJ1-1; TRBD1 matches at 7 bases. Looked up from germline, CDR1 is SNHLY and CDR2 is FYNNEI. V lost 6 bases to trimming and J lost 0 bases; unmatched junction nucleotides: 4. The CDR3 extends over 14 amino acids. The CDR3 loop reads CASSLTGMNTEAFF. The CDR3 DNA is TGTGCCAGCAGCCTGACAGGGATGAACACTGAAGCTTTCTTT.

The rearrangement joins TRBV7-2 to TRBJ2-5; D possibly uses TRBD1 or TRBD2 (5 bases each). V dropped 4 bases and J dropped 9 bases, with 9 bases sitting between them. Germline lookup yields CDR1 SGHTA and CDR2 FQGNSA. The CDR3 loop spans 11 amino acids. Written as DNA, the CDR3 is TGTGCCAGCAGCTCGGGGCTGGCCCAGTACTTC. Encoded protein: CASSSGLAQYF.

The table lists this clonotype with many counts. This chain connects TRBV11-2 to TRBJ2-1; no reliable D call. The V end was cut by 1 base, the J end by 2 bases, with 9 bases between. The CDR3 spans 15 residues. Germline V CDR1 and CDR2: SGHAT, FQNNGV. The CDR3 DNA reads TGTGCCAGCAGCTTAGGGGCGGCTACCTACAATGAGCAGTTCTTC. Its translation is CASSLGAATYNEQFF. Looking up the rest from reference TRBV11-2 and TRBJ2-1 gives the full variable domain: EAGVAQSPRYKIIEKRQSVAFWCNPISGHATLYWYQQILGQGPKLLIQFQNNGVVDDSQLPKDRFSAERLKGVDSTLKIQPAKLEDSAVYLCASSLGAATYNEQFFGPGTRLTVL.

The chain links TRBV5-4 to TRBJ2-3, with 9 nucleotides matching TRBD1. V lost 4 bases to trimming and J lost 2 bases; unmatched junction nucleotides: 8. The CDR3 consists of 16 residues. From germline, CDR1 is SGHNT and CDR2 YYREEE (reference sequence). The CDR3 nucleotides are TGTGCCAGCAGCCGGGCGGGACAGGGACTCACAGATACGCAGTATTTT. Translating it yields CASSRAGQGLTDTQYF.